This T cell receptor beta chain was profiled in a study of Ad26.COV2.S vaccination and SARS-CoV-2 variants. In germline, CDR1 is LNHDA, CDR2 SQIVND (reference sequence). CDR3 length equals 15 residues. With 5 bases removed from V and 3 bases from J, the gap between germline ends came to 16 bases. Treatment here: around 19 received Ad26.COV2.S at low or high dose, single or two shots; roughly five received placebo; per-sample allocation not given. Day 63 after the first injection of vaccine or placebo was the sampling time. In its sample, this clone was seen a few times. Repertoires were generated with immunoSEQ multiplex PCR, while TCRdb's copy carries only in-frame clones and drops some. Of approximately 410,000 clones detected, over 80% appear once; the ten largest clones hold about 1.7%.

The V gene is TRBV19, the J gene TRBJ1-1, with a possible D match to TRBD1 (5 bases). The origin of this receptor is a person between 18 and 65 years old who received the Ad26.COV2.S COVID-19 vaccine or a placebo. The specimen comprised peripheral blood, sampled in a trial of Ad26.COV2.S vaccine versus placebo. CDR3 DNA: TGTGCCAGTAGTCCCGCCAGGGCCAGGGACACTGAAGCTTTCTTT. It encodes CASSPARARDTEAFF.